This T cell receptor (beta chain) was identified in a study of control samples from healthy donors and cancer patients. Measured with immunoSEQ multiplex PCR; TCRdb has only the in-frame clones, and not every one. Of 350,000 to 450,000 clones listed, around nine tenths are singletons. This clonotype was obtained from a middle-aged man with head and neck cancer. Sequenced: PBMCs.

This CDR3 reads CASSTRDQETQYF. The CDR3 coding sequence is TGTGCCAGTAGTACCCGGGACCAAGAGACCCAGTACTTC. The chain is built from TRBV19 and TRBJ2-5; no firm D call. Germline lookup yields CDR1 LNHDA and CDR2 SQIVND (reference sequence). The V end lost 4 bases, the J end lost 0 bases, and 6 bases lay between the germline ends. This CDR3 is built from 13 residues.